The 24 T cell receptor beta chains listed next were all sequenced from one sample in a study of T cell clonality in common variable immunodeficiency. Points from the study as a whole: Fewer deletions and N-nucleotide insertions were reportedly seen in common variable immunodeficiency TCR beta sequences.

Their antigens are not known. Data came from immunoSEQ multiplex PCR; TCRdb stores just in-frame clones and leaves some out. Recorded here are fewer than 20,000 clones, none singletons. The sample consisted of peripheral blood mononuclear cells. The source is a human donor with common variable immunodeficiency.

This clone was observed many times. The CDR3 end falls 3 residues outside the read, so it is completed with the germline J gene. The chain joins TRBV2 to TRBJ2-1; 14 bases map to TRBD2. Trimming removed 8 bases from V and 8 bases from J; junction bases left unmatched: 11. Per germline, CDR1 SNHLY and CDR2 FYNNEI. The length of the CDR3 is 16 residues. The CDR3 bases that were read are TGTGCCAGCTCCTTATTAGGACTAGCGGGGGGCGATGAG. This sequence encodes CASSLLGLAGGDE. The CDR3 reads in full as CASSLLGLAGGDEQFF. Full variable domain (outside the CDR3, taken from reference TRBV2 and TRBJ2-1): EPEVTQTPSHQVTQMGQEVILRCVPISNHLYFYWYRQILGQKVEFLVSFYNNEISEKSEIFDDQFSVERPDGSNFTLKIRSTKLEDSAMYFCASSLLGLAGGDEQFFGPGTRLTVL.

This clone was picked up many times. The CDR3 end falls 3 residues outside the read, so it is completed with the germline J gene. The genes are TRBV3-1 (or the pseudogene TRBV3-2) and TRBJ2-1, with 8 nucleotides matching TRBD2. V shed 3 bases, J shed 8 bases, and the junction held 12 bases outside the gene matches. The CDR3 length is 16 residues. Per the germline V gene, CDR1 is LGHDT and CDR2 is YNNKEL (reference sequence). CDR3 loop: CASSQMTGLVSHEQFF. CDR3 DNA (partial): TGTGCCAGCAGCCAGATGACGGGACTAGTTTCCCATGAG.

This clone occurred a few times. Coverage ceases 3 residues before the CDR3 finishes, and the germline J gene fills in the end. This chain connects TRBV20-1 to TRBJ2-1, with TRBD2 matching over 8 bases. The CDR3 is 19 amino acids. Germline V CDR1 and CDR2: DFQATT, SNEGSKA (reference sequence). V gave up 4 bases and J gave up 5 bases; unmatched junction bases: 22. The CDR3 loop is CSATHGRGLGIRFDNEQFF. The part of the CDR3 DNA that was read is TGCAGTGCTACCCACGGGAGGGGCCTGGGAATTCGATTCGACAATGAG.

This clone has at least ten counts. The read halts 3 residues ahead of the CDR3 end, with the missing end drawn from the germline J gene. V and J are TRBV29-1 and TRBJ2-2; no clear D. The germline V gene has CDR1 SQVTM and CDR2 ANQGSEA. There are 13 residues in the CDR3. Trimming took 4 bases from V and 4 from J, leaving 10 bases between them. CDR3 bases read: TGCAGCGTTGTTCCTAGTGGCACCGGGGAG. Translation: CSVVPSGTGE. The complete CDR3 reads CSVVPSGTGELFF.

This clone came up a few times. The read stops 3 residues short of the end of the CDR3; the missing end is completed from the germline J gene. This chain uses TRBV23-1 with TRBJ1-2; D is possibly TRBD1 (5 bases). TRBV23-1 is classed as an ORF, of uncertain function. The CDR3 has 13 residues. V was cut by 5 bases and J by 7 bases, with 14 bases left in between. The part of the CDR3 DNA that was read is TGCGCCAGCAGTATATCGAGGGGCTCTGGC. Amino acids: CASSISRGSG. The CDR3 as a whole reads CASSISRGSGYTF.

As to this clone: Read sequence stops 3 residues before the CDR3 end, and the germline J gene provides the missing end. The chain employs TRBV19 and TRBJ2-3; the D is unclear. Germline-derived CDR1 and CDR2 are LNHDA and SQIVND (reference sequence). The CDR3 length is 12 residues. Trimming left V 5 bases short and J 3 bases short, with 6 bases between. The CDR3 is CASSARTDTQYF. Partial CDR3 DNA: TGTGCCAGTAGTGCCCGGACAGATACG.

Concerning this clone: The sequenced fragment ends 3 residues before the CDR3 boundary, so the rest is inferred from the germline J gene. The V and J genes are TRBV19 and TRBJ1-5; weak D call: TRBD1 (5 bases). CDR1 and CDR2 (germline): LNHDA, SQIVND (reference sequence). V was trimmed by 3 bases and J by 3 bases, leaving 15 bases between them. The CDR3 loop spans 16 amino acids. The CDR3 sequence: CASSIRDFRNNQPQHF. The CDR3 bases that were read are TGTGCCAGTAGTATCAGGGACTTCAGAAACAATCAGCCC.

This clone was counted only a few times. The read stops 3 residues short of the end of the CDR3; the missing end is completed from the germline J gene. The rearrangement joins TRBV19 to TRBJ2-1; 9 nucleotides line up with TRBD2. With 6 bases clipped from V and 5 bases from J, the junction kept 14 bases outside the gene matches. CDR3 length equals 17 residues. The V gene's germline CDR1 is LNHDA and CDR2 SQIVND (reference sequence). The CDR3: CASRTKKAGGLNNEQFF. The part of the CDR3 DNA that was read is TGTGCCAGTAGAACAAAAAAAGCGGGGGGACTTAACAATGAG.

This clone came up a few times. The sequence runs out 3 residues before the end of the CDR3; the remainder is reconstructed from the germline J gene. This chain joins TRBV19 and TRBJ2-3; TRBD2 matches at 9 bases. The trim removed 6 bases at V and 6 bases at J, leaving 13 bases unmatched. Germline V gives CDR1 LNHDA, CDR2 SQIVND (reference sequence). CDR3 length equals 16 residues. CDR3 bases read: TGTGCCAGTAGCCCGCCTAGCGGGGAAATCAGGGATACG. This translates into CASSPPSGEIRDT. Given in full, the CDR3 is CASSPPSGEIRDTQYF.

The CDR3 DNA, read in part, is TGTGCCAGCAGCCCGACCTCAGCGGGACCTTACACCGGGGAG. Encoded protein: CASSPTSAGPYTGE. From start to end, the CDR3 is CASSPTSAGPYTGELFF. V gene TRBV6-2 or TRBV6-3 combines with J gene TRBJ2-2; 7 bases map to TRBD2. The observed sequence ends 3 residues before the CDR3 terminus, with the missing tail filled in from the germline J gene. CDR1 MNHEY and CDR2 SVGEGT come from the germline V gene. J lost 3 bases, V lost 6 bases, and 13 bases had no gene match. The CDR3 consists of 17 residues.

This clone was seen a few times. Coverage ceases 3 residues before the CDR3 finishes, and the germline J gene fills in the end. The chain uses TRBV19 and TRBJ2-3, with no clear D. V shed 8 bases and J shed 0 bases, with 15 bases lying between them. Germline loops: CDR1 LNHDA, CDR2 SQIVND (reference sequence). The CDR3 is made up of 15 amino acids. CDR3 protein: CASHPGATSTDTQYF. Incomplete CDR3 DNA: TGTGCCAGTCATCCTGGAGCGACTAGCACAGATACG. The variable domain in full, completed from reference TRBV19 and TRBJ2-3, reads DGGITQSPKYLFRKEGQNVTLSCEQNLNHDAMYWYRQDPGQGLRLIYYSQIVNDFQKGDIAEGYSVSREKKESFPLTVTSAQKNPTAFYLCASHPGATSTDTQYFGPGTRLTVL.

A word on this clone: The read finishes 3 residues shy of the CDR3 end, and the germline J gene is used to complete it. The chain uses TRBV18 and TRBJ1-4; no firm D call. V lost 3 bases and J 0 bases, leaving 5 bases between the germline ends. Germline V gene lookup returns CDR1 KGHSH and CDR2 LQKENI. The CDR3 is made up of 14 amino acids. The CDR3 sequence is CASSPLATNEKLFF. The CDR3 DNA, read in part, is TGTGCCAGCTCACCTTTAGCAACTAATGAAAAA.

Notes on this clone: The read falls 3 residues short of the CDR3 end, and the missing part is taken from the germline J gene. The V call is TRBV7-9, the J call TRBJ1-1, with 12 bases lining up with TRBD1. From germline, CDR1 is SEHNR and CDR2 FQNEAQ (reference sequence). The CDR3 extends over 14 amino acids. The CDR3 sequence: CASSLGGTGGEAFF. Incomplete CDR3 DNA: TGTGCCAGCAGCTTAGGAGGGACAGGGGGCGAA.

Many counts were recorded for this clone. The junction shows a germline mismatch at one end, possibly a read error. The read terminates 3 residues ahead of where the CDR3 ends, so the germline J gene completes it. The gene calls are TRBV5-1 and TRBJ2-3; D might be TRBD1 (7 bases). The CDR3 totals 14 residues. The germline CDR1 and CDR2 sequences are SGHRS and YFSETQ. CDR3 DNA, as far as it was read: TGCGCCAGCACCGAAGGAGGGGGCACGGATACG. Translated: CASTEGGGTDT. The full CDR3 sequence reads CASTEGGGTDTQYF.

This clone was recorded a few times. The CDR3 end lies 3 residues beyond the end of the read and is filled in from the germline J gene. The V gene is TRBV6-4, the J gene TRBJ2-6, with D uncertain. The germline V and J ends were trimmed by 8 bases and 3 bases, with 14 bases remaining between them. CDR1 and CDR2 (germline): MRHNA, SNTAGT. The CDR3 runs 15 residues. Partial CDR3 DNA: TGTGCCAGCCAGGCCTCAAACGGTGGGGCCAACGTC. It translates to CASQASNGGANV. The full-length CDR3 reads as CASQASNGGANVLTF.

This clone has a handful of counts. The covered CDR3 bases are TGTGCCAGCAGCCCCACCTCACATACCTACGAG. Amino acids: CASSPTSHTYE. The CDR3 in full is CASSPTSHTYEQYF. The V and J genes are TRBV7-3 and TRBJ2-7; D call uncertain. The read falls 3 residues short of the CDR3 end, and the missing part is taken from the germline J gene. The CDR3 covers 14 residues. The V end was cut by 5 bases, the J end by 2 bases, with 13 bases between. Germline CDR1 is SGHTA and CDR2 is FQGTGA.

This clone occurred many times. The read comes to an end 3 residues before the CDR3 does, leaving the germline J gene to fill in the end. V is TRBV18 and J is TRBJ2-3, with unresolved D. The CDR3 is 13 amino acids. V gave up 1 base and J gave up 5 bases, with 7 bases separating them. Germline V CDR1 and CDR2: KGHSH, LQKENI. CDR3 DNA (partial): TGTGCCAGCTCACCACAATTCGGAGATACG. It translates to CASSPQFGDT. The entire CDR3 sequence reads CASSPQFGDTQYF.

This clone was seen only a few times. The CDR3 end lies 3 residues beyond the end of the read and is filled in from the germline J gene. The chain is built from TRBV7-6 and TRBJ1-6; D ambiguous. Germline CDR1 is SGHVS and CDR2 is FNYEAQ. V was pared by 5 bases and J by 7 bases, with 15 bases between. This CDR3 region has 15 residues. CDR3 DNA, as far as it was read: TGTGCCAGCAGCCCCGAGAGCCTACTGAATTCACCC. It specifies CASSPESLLNSP. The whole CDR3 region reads CASSPESLLNSPLHF.

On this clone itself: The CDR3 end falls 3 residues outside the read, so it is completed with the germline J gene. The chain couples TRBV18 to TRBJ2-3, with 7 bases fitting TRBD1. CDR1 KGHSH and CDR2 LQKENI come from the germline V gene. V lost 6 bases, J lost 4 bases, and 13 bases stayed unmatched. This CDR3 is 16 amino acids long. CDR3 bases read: TGTGCCAGCTCCCGAGGGGGCCTGGCCGCTGCAGATACG. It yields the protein CASSRGGLAAADT. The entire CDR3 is CASSRGGLAAADTQYF.

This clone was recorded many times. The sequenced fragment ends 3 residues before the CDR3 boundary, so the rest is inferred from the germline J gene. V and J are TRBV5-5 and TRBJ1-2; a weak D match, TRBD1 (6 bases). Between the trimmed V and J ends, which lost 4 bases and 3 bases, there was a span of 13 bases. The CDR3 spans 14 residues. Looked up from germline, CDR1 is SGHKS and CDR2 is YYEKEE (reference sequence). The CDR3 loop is CASSLKQGHYGYTF. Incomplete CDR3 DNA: TGTGCCAGCAGCCTGAAACAGGGCCACTATGGC.

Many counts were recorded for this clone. CDR3 in amino acids: CASSPGQVNTEAFF. The sequenced part of the CDR3 DNA is TGTGCCAGCAGCCCCGGACAGGTGAACACTGAA. The rearrangement joins TRBV7-9 to TRBJ1-1; TRBD1 matches at 7 bases. The read finishes 3 residues shy of the CDR3 end, and the germline J gene is used to complete it. V lost 5 bases to trimming and J lost 0 bases; unmatched junction nucleotides: 3. CDR3 size: 14 residues. Per germline, CDR1 SEHNR and CDR2 FQNEAQ (reference sequence).

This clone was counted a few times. Partial CDR3 DNA: TGTGCCAGCAGCAAGCAGGGGGTCACGGGGAATACG. Its protein product is CASSKQGVTGNT. The CDR3 as a whole reads CASSKQGVTGNTQYF. The rearrangement uses TRBV13 and TRBJ2-3; TRBD1 matches 7 bases. Sequencing ends 3 residues short of the CDR3 end; the germline J gene provides the rest. The V and J ends lost 5 bases and 7 bases, in that order; junction bases with no gene match: 12. This CDR3 is built from 15 residues. The germline V gene has CDR1 PRHDT and CDR2 FYEKMQ (reference sequence).

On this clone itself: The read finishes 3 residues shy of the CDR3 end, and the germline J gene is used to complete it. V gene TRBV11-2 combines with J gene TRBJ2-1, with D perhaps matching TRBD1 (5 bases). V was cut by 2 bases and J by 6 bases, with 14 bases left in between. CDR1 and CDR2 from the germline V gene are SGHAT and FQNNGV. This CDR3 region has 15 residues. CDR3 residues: CASSLWQGTPNEQFF. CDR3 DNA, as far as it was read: TGTGCCAGCAGCTTATGGCAGGGTACGCCCAATGAG.

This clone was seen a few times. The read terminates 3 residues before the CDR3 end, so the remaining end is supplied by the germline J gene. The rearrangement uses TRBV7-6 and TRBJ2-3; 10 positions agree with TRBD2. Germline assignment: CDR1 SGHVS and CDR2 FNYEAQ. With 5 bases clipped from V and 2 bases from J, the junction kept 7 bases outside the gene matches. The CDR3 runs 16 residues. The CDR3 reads CASSTRTSGATDTQYF. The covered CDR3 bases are TGTGCCAGCAGCACCCGGACTAGCGGAGCCACAGATACG. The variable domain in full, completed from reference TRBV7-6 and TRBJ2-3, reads GAGVSQSPRYKVTKRGQDVALRCDPISGHVSLYWYRQALGQGPEFLTYFNYEAQQDKSGLPNDRFSAERPEGSISTLTIQRTEQRDSAMYRCASSTRTSGATDTQYFGPGTRLTVL.